This TCR beta chain comes out of a study of blood T cell repertoires in COVID-19. This CDR3 is 14 amino acids long. From germline, CDR1 is SEHNR and CDR2 FQNEAQ (reference sequence). V trimming: 7 bases; J trimming: 6 bases; junction bases outside the gene matches: 4. The protocol was immunoSEQ multiplex PCR, while the TCRdb copy is restricted to in-frame clones and leaves out a portion. The data contain some 150,000 clones, 75% to 80% of them singletons. This TCR was recovered from a woman older than 75 with acute or convalescent COVID-19. Sample: peripheral blood. This chain joins TRBV7-9 and TRBJ1-5; 12 bases are a match to TRBD1. Here the CDR3 reads CASTPGQGAQPQHF. The CDR3 DNA follows: TGTGCCAGCACCCCGGGACAGGGGGCTCAGCCCCAGCATTTT.